The 18 T cell receptor beta chains below come from one sample, sequenced in a study of cytomegalovirus exposure and HLA in healthy donors. Both 60 Vbeta primers and 13 Jbeta primers went into the PCR. The table came from immunoSEQ multiplex PCR; TCRdb's copy has only in-frame clones and leaves some out. The sample includes some 53,000 clones. Sequencing used PBMCs. The receptors shown here come from a woman in her sixties in good health and CMV-seropositive.

This chain links TRBV2 with TRBJ2-1; the D is unclear. This CDR3 comprises 15 residues. Germline V gene data show CDR1 as SNHLY and CDR2 as FYNNEI. V was trimmed by 3 bases and J by 0 bases, leaving 9 bases between them. As DNA, the CDR3 is TGTGCCAGCAGTGATTGGGCGAACTCCTACAATGAGCAGTTCTTC. Encoded protein: CASSDWANSYNEQFF. Using reference TRBV2 and TRBJ2-1 for the parts outside the CDR3, the full variable domain is EPEVTQTPSHQVTQMGQEVILRCVPISNHLYFYWYRQILGQKVEFLVSFYNNEISEKSEIFDDQFSVERPDGSNFTLKIRSTKLEDSAMYFCASSDWANSYNEQFFGPGTRLTVL.

The chain recombines TRBV7-9 with TRBJ1-1; 8 bases map to TRBD1. CDR3 size: 14 residues. Germline trimming cut 3 bases from V and 6 bases from J; bases unmatched to any gene: 6. Per the germline V gene, CDR1 is SEHNR and CDR2 is FQNEAQ (reference sequence). CDR3 region: CASSLRTGKAEAFF. In DNA form, the CDR3 reads TGTGCCAGCAGCTTGCGGACAGGGAAGGCTGAAGCTTTCTTT. The full variable domain, with the rest looked up from reference TRBV7-9 and TRBJ1-1, is DTGVSQNPRHKITKRGQNVTFRCDPISEHNRLYWYRQTLGQGPEFLTYFQNEAQLEKSRLLSDRFSAERPKGSFSTLEIQRTEQGDSAMYLCASSLRTGKAEAFFGQGTRLTVV.

V usage is TRBV10-3 and J usage is TRBJ1-1; tentative D call: TRBD1 (6 bases). CDR1 and CDR2 from the germline V gene are ENHRY and SYGVKD. V lost 2 bases to trimming and J lost 4 bases, with 17 bases between them. The CDR3 is made up of 16 amino acids. The chain's CDR3 is CAISEPAGDTGTEAFF. Here the CDR3 DNA reads TGTGCCATCAGTGAGCCGGCAGGGGACACAGGCACTGAAGCTTTCTTT.

The chain couples TRBV7-9 to TRBJ1-2; unclear D gene. The germline CDR1 and CDR2 sequences are SEHNR and FQNEAQ (reference sequence). The CDR3 has 14 residues. The ends were cut back, 1 base at V and 4 bases at J, with 10 bases in the middle. The CDR3 loop is CASSLDQAAYGYTF. CDR3 DNA sequence: TGTGCCAGCAGCTTAGACCAGGCCGCCTATGGCTACACCTTC. Complete variable domain (other parts from reference TRBV7-9 and TRBJ1-2): DTGVSQNPRHKITKRGQNVTFRCDPISEHNRLYWYRQTLGQGPEFLTYFQNEAQLEKSRLLSDRFSAERPKGSFSTLEIQRTEQGDSAMYLCASSLDQAAYGYTFGSGTRLTVV.

The V gene is TRBV7-9, the J gene TRBJ1-5; no reliable D call. The CDR3 runs to 18 residues. The ends were cut back, 2 bases at V and 0 bases at J, with 17 bases in the middle. Germline lookup yields CDR1 SEHNR and CDR2 FQNEAQ (reference sequence). The CDR3 reads CASSLKEAEENSNQPQHF. The CDR3 DNA sequence: TGTGCCAGCAGCTTAAAGGAGGCAGAGGAGAATAGCAATCAGCCCCAGCATTTT.

The J gene is TRBJ2-5, the V gene TRBV6-1; TRBD2 aligns across 8 bases. The V gene end was trimmed by 6 bases and the J gene end by 1 base; junction bases not matched to a gene: 4. From germline, CDR1 is MNHNS and CDR2 SASEGT. The CDR3 is made up of 14 amino acids. CDR3 region: CASSPGTSQETQYF. CDR3 in DNA: TGTGCCAGCAGCCCTGGGACTAGCCAAGAGACCCAGTACTTC.

The chain recombines TRBV6-5 with TRBJ2-4; 8 nucleotides agree with TRBD1. Germline V lookup: CDR1 MNHEY, CDR2 SVGAGI. The CDR3 covers 14 residues. The V and J ends lost 5 bases and 7 bases, in that order; junction bases with no gene match: 7. CDR3 amino acids: CASSLSTGANIQYF. The CDR3 DNA reads as TGTGCCAGCAGTCTCTCGACAGGGGCGAACATTCAGTACTTC.

The chain has TRBV6-5 and TRBJ2-6; the match to TRBD1 covers 9 bases. Per the germline V gene, CDR1 is MNHEY and CDR2 is SVGAGI. V lost 6 bases, J lost 2 bases, and 2 bases stayed unmatched. The CDR3 covers 15 residues. CDR3 amino acids: CASRDRGAGANVLTF. The CDR3 DNA follows: TGTGCCAGCAGAGACAGGGGGGCTGGGGCCAACGTCCTGACTTTC.

The chain carries TRBV28 and TRBJ2-1; no clear D gene. The CDR3 loop spans 15 amino acids. Germline assignment: CDR1 MDHEN and CDR2 SYDVKM. V gave up 5 bases and J gave up 0 bases, with 11 bases separating them. CDR3 in amino acids: CASSEPTGSYNEQFF. Here the CDR3 DNA reads TGTGCCAGCAGTGAACCCACGGGCTCCTACAATGAGCAGTTCTTC.

The chain is built from TRBV6-5 and TRBJ1-1; 9 bases align to TRBD1. This CDR3 is 15 amino acids long. V lost 6 bases to trimming and J lost 4 bases; unmatched junction nucleotides: 9. The germline gives CDR1 MNHEY, CDR2 SVGAGI. The chain's CDR3 is CASSRTGVGSTEAFF. CDR3 bases: TGTGCCAGCAGCCGGACAGGGGTTGGAAGCACTGAAGCTTTCTTT.

The chain joins TRBV2 to TRBJ2-5; possible D gene TRBD2, 6 bases. The J call may be in error: the DNA end matches TRBJ2-7 better. From germline, CDR1 is SNHLY and CDR2 FYNNEI. The CDR3 covers 14 residues. CDR3 sequence (DNA): TGTGCCAGCAGTTCGGGGGTCCCCTCCTACGAGCAGTACTTC. Its translation: CASSSGVPSYEQYF.

The chain links TRBV7-9 to TRBJ1-1; a possible D gene is TRBD1 (6 bases). With 2 bases removed from V and 0 bases from J, the gap between germline ends came to 10 bases. Germline V gene sequence: CDR1 SEHNR, CDR2 FQNEAQ (reference sequence). This CDR3 is 15 amino acids long. CDR3 protein: CASSLKGGMNTEAFF. In nucleotides, the CDR3 is TGTGCCAGCAGCTTAAAGGGGGGGATGAACACTGAAGCTTTCTTT.

The chain combines TRBV4-3 with TRBJ1-4; weak D call: TRBD1 (5 bases). This CDR3 comprises 15 residues. Trimming took off 5 bases at V and 7 bases at J, with 17 bases between the two ends. The germline V gene encodes CDR1 LGHNA and CDR2 YSLEER. The CDR3 spells CASSLGRGRAEKLFF. The CDR3 DNA sequence: TGCGCCAGCAGCTTGGGGCGGGGGAGGGCTGAAAAACTGTTTTTT.

CDR3 bases: TGCGCCAGCAGCCTAGGACAGGGTAGCAAGCAGTACTTC. Translating gives CASSLGQGSKQYF. The chain uses TRBV5-1 and TRBJ2-7; TRBD1 matches 8 bases. Germline V lookup: CDR1 SGHRS, CDR2 YFSETQ. CDR3 length equals 13 residues. The V and J ends lost 4 bases and 8 bases, in that order; junction bases with no gene match: 8.

J is TRBJ1-1 and V is TRBV2; TRBD1 might be the D (5 bases). The germline gives CDR1 SNHLY, CDR2 FYNNEI. The CDR3 is made up of 16 amino acids. V was shortened by 2 bases and J by 0 bases, with 13 bases between the two germline ends. CDR3: CASSELSTVLNTEAFF. The CDR3 region has the DNA TGTGCCAGCAGTGAATTATCGACAGTTCTGAACACTGAAGCTTTCTTT.

The chain uses TRBV6-5 and TRBJ2-2, with TRBD1 identical over 9 bases. The CDR3 runs 15 residues. Germline assignment: CDR1 MNHEY and CDR2 SVGAGI. V was pared by 5 bases and J by 4 bases, with 5 bases of the junction left unmatched. The CDR3 nucleotides are TGTGCCAGCAGTCGGACAGGGGTCGTCACCGGGGAGCTGTTTTTT. It codes for CASSRTGVVTGELFF.

The J gene is TRBJ2-7, the V gene TRBV6-5; 9 positions agree with TRBD1. This CDR3 region has 15 residues. Germline V gene data show CDR1 as MNHEY and CDR2 as SVGAGI. V dropped 2 bases and J dropped 2; count of bases not matched to a gene: 4. The CDR3 is CASSYRDREAYEQYF. The CDR3 DNA follows: TGTGCCAGCAGTTACCGGGACAGGGAAGCCTACGAGCAGTACTTC.

This chain uses TRBV29-1 with TRBJ2-5, with D possibly matching TRBD2 (5 bases). Trimming removed 8 bases from V and 6 bases from J, with 16 bases in between. The CDR3 extends over 12 amino acids. Germline V lookup: CDR1 SQVTM, CDR2 ANQGSEA. The CDR3 coding sequence is TGCAGCTCGTGGACTGATATGAAGACCCAGTACTTC. Translation gives CSSWTDMKTQYF.